The rows below give T cell receptor beta chains drawn from one sample of a study of blood T cell repertoires in COVID-19. Sequencing was performed with immunoSEQ multiplex PCR; in TCRdb, only in-frame clones are kept and a portion is missing. In the table there are over 200,000 clones, 88% of which are singletons. Sequenced input: peripheral blood. The receptors derive from a woman in her sixties with acute or convalescent COVID-19. The CDR3 runs from the conserved cysteine through the conserved F or W. Each record gives: D gene, clone size, J gene, V gene, CDR3 DNA, CDR3 protein. A D gene is named only where the DNA matches it firmly. The size field is filled for only some rows; it gives once, few, many or a size class.

d_gene: TRBD2; abundance: NA; j_gene: TRBJ2-3; v_gene: TRBV11-2; CDR3nt: TGTGCCAGCAGCTTAGTGGCTAGCGGGACGGCAGATACGCAGTATTTT; CDR3aa: CASSLVASGTADTQYF
d_gene: NA; abundance: NA; j_gene: TRBJ1-6; v_gene: TRBV30; CDR3nt: TGTGCCTGGAGATCGTGGGGCACTAATTCACCCCTCCACTTT; CDR3aa: CAWRSWGTNSPLHF
d_gene: TRBD1; abundance: NA; j_gene: TRBJ1-2; v_gene: TRBV24-1; CDR3nt: TGTGCCACCAGTGATCGTACAGGGGCCAAATATGGCTACACCTTC; CDR3aa: CATSDRTGAKYGYTF
d_gene: NA; abundance: medium-sized; j_gene: TRBJ2-5; v_gene: TRBV3-1/TRBV3-2; CDR3nt: TGTGCCAGCAGCCTAGCGGAGCTCCAAGAGACCCAGTACTTC; CDR3aa: CASSLAELQETQYF
d_gene: NA; abundance: NA; j_gene: TRBJ2-7; v_gene: TRBV14; CDR3nt: TGTGCCAGCAGCCAAGAGAAATTCCGGCCGGGTTACGAGCAGTACTTC; CDR3aa: CASSQEKFRPGYEQYF
d_gene: NA; abundance: NA; j_gene: TRBJ1-1; v_gene: TRBV7-6; CDR3nt: TGTGCCAGCAGCCTCGCCGGGGACACTGAAGCTTTCTTT; CDR3aa: CASSLAGDTEAFF
d_gene: NA; abundance: NA; j_gene: TRBJ2-2; v_gene: TRBV6-2/TRBV6-3; CDR3nt: TGTGCCAGCAGTTACTGGACACCCGGGAGCACCGGGGAGCTGTTTTTT; CDR3aa: CASSYWTPGSTGELFF
d_gene: NA; abundance: NA; j_gene: TRBJ1-4; v_gene: TRBV6-1; CDR3nt: TGTGCCAGCAGTGAAGCATTATTCCGGGGAGCAAATGAAAAACTGTTTTTT; CDR3aa: CASSEALFRGANEKLFF
d_gene: TRBD1; abundance: NA; j_gene: TRBJ2-7; v_gene: TRBV5-1; CDR3nt: TGCGCCAGCAGCTCTAGACAGGGGCAAAACAACGAGCAGTACTTC; CDR3aa: CASSSRQGQNNEQYF
d_gene: NA; abundance: NA; j_gene: TRBJ2-3; v_gene: TRBV14; CDR3nt: TGTGCCAGCAGCCAAGGAAGACGGGATAGCACAGATACGCAGTATTTT; CDR3aa: CASSQGRRDSTDTQYF
d_gene: TRBD1; abundance: NA; j_gene: TRBJ1-3; v_gene: TRBV25-1; CDR3nt: TGTGCCAGCCGAGGGACAGATCGCTCTGGAAACACCATATATTTT; CDR3aa: CASRGTDRSGNTIYF
d_gene: NA; abundance: once; j_gene: TRBJ1-5; v_gene: TRBV19; CDR3nt: TGTGCCAGTAGTATGAGGGTGGATCAGCCCCAGCATTTT; CDR3aa: CASSMRVDQPQHF
d_gene: TRBD2; abundance: once; j_gene: TRBJ2-5; v_gene: TRBV6-2/TRBV6-3; CDR3nt: TGTGCCAGCAGCTCGGGACAGGGAGCGACTAGCGGGAGTCAGACCCAGTACTTC; CDR3aa: CASSSGQGATSGSQTQYF
d_gene: NA; abundance: NA; j_gene: TRBJ2-3; v_gene: TRBV5-1; CDR3nt: TGCGCCAGCAGCAAGTTAACAGGCACAGATACGCAGTATTTT; CDR3aa: CASSKLTGTDTQYF
d_gene: NA; abundance: NA; j_gene: TRBJ2-1; v_gene: TRBV6-6; CDR3nt: TGTGCCAGCAGTTACCTCTCTGGAGGAGGGAACAATGAGCAGTTCTTC; CDR3aa: CASSYLSGGGNNEQFF
d_gene: TRBD2; abundance: once; j_gene: TRBJ2-5; v_gene: TRBV4-1; CDR3nt: TGCGCCAGCAGCCAAGATTTGGCTAGCGGGGTTATAGAGACCCAGTACTTC; CDR3aa: CASSQDLASGVIETQYF
d_gene: TRBD1; abundance: NA; j_gene: TRBJ1-2; v_gene: TRBV19; CDR3nt: TGTGCCAGCAGCCGGACAGGGGGCCACTATGGCTACACCTTC; CDR3aa: CASSRTGGHYGYTF
d_gene: NA; abundance: NA; j_gene: TRBJ2-7; v_gene: TRBV12-3/TRBV12-4; CDR3nt: TGTGCCAGCAGTCCCGACTTCACCTACGAGCAGTACTTC; CDR3aa: CASSPDFTYEQYF
d_gene: TRBD1; abundance: NA; j_gene: TRBJ2-2; v_gene: TRBV11-2; CDR3nt: TGTGCCAGCAGCTATACAGGGGGAAACACCGGGGAGCTGTTTTTT; CDR3aa: CASSYTGGNTGELFF
d_gene: NA; abundance: NA; j_gene: TRBJ2-5; v_gene: TRBV24-1; CDR3nt: TGTGCCACCAGTGACCCCGCTCGCGACTACCAAGAGACCCAGTACTTC; CDR3aa: CATSDPARDYQETQYF
d_gene: NA; abundance: NA; j_gene: TRBJ1-6; v_gene: TRBV7-9; CDR3nt: TGTGCCAGCAGCCTGGGACAAAATAATTCACCCCTCCACTTT; CDR3aa: CASSLGQNNSPLHF
d_gene: NA; abundance: few; j_gene: TRBJ1-6; v_gene: TRBV30; CDR3nt: TGTGCCTGGAGCCCGGTCTCCTATAATTCACCCCTCCACTTT; CDR3aa: CAWSPVSYNSPLHF
d_gene: NA; abundance: NA; j_gene: TRBJ2-7; v_gene: TRBV19; CDR3nt: TGTGCCAGTAGTATAACAGGGCCGGTCTCTCCCGAGCAGTACTTC; CDR3aa: CASSITGPVSPEQYF
d_gene: NA; abundance: NA; j_gene: TRBJ2-3; v_gene: TRBV7-8; CDR3nt: TGTGCCAGCAGCTCTTACACAGATACGCAGTATTTT; CDR3aa: CASSSYTDTQYF